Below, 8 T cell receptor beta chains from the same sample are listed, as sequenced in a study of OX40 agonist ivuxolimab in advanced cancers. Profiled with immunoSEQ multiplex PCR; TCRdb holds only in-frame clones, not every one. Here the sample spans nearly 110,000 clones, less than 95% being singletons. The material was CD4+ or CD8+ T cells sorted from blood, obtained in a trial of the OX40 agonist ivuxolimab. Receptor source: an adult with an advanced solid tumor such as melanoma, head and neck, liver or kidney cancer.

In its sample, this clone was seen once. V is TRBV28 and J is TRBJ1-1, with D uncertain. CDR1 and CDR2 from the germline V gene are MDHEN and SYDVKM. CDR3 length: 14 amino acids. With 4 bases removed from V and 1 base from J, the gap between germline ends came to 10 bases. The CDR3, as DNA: TGTGCCAGCAGTTGGCCGCAGAAGAACACTGAAGCTTTCTTT. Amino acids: CASSWPQKNTEAFF. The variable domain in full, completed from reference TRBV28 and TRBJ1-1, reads DVKVTQSSRYLVKRTGEKVFLECVQDMDHENMFWYRQDPGLGLRLIYFSYDVKMKEKGDIPEGYSVSREKKERFSLILESASTNQTSMYLCASSWPQKNTEAFFGQGTRLTVV.

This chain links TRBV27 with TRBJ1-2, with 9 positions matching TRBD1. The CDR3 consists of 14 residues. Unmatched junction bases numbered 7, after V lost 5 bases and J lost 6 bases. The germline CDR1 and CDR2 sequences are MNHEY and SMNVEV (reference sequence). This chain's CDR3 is CASSTRTGAHGYTF. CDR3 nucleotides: TGTGCCAGCAGTACCAGGACAGGGGCCCATGGCTACACCTTC.

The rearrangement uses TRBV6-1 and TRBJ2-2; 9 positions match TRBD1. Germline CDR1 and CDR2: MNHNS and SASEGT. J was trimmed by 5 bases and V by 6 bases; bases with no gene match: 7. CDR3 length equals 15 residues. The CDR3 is CASRGDRERTGELFF. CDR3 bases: TGTGCCAGCAGAGGGGACAGGGAGAGAACCGGGGAGCTGTTTTTT.

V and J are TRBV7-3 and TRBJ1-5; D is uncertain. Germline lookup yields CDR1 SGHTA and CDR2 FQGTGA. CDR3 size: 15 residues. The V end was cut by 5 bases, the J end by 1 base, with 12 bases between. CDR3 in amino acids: CASSSQTGSNQPQHF. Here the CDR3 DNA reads TGTGCCAGCAGCAGTCAAACCGGGAGCAATCAGCCCCAGCATTTT.

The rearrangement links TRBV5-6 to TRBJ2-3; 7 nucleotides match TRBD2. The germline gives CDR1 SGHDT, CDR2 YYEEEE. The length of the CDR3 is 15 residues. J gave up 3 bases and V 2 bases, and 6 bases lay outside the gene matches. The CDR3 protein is CASSFSGRGTDTQYF. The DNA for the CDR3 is TGTGCCAGCAGCTTTTCAGGGCGGGGGACAGATACGCAGTATTTT.

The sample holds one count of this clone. The CDR3, as DNA: TGTGCCAGCAGCCAAAGTGGGCTAGTGCGCTACAATGAGCAGTTCTTC. Protein sequence: CASSQSGLVRYNEQFF. This chain links TRBV11-2 with TRBJ2-1, with D unresolved. V was pared by 5 bases and J by 3 bases, with 17 bases between. This CDR3 is built from 16 residues. Germline lookup yields CDR1 SGHAT and CDR2 FQNNGV.

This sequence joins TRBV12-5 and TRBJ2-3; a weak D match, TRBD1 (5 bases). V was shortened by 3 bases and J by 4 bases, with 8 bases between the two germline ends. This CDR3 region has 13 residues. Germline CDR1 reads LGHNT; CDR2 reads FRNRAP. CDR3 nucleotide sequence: TGTGCTAGTGGTTTTTTAGGGGCAGATACGCAGTATTTT. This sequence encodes CASGFLGADTQYF.

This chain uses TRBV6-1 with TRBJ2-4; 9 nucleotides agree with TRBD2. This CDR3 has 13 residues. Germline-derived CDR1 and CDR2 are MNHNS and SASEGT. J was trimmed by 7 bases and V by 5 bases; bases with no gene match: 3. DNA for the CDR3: TGTGCCAGCAGTTTCGCGGGGGGGAACATTCAGTACTTC. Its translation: CASSFAGGNIQYF.